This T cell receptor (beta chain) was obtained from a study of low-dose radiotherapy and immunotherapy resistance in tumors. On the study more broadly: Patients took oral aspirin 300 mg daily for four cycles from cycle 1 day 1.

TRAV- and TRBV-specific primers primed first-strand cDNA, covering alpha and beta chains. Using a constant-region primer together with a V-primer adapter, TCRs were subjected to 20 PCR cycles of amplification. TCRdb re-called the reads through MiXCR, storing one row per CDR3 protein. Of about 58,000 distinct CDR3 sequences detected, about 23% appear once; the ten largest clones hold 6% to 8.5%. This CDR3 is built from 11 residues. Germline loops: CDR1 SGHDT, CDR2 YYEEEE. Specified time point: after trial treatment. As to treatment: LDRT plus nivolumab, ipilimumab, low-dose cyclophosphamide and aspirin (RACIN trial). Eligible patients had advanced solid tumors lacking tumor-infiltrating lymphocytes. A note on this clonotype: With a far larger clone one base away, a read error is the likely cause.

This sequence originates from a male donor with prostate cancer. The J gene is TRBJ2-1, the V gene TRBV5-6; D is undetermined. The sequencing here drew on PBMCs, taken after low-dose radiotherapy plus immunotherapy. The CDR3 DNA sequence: TGTGCCAGCAAAACCTACAATAAGCAGTTCTTC. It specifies CASKTYNKQFF.